This T cell receptor (beta chain) was recovered during a study of blood T cell repertoires in COVID-19. About the research overall: Samples came from the United States, Italy and Spain, spanning acute and convalescent COVID-19.

Method: immunoSEQ multiplex PCR; TCRdb's copy keeps in-frame clones and lacks some. The top ten clones hold around 2.1% of a sample with over 150,000 clones, roughly nine tenths of them seen once. This CDR3 contains 15 residues. V shed 4 bases, J shed 4 bases, and the junction held 6 bases outside the gene matches. CDR1 and CDR2 from the germline V gene are MNHEY and SMNVEV (reference sequence). The sequenced sample was PBMCs or T cells enriched from blood (not recorded which). The sequence came from a woman between 25 and 40 years old who had recovered from COVID-19. The chain recombines TRBV27 with TRBJ1-2; 10 nucleotides align to TRBD1. The CDR3 reads CASSSGGTGAYGYTF. In DNA form, the CDR3 reads TGTGCCAGCAGTTCAGGCGGGACAGGGGCCTATGGCTACACCTTC.